This section outlines one TCR beta chain sequence together with its context. Its antigen is not known. Healthy people donating bone marrow made up the donors. Germline CDR1 and CDR2: SEHNR and FQNEAQ (reference sequence). The CDR3 consists of 12 residues. Trimming removed 2 bases from V and 7 bases from J; junction bases left unmatched: 2. This specimen belongs to a study of cytomegalovirus exposure and HLA in healthy donors. The PCR had 60 Vbeta and 13 Jbeta primers. Assay used: immunoSEQ multiplex PCR; TCRdb lists only in-frame clones, some missing. The sample includes about 210,000 clones, approximately 78% of them seen just once. Study-level results: Further analysis, carried out later, found HLA-associated TCR beta chains more clonally expanded than equally common other chains.

The chain is built from TRBV7-9 and TRBJ2-7; 7 bases agree with TRBD1. The sequence was obtained from a woman aged 25 to 45 in good health and CMV-seropositive. Sample: PBMCs. The CDR3 nucleotides read TGTGCCAGCAGCTTAACAGGGGAGGAGCAGTACTTC. Its translation: CASSLTGEEQYF. The whole variable domain, filled in from reference TRBV7-9 and TRBJ2-7, reads DTGVSQNPRHKITKRGQNVTFRCDPISEHNRLYWYRQTLGQGPEFLTYFQNEAQLEKSRLLSDRFSAERPKGSFSTLEIQRTEQGDSAMYLCASSLTGEEQYFGPGTRLTVT.